These T cell receptor beta chains were read from a single sample in a study of blood T cell repertoires in COVID-19. Clones were read by immunoSEQ multiplex PCR, and TCRdb kept only the in-frame ones, dropping some. Among roughly 500,000 clones listed, approximately 88% were seen once. The sequencing sample was made of PBMCs or T cells enriched from blood (not recorded which). These TCRs come from a woman between 40 and 50 years old who had recovered from COVID-19. The CDR3 runs from the conserved cysteine through the conserved F or W. A D gene is named only where the DNA matches it firmly. Expanded clones are given a class, and other clones once, few, many or no size at all.

abundance	j_gene	v_gene	d_gene	CDR3nt	CDR3aa
NA	TRBJ2-7	TRBV6-5	TRBD1	TGTGCCAGCAGTTATACAGGGGTCTACGAGCAGTACTTC	CASSYTGVYEQYF
NA	TRBJ1-1	TRBV11-2	TRBD1	TGTGCCAGCAGCTTATCAGGGGGTGATGGGAACACTGAAGCTTTCTTT	CASSLSGGDGNTEAFF
NA	TRBJ2-7	TRBV3-1/TRBV3-2	TRBD2	TGTGCCAGCAGACACACTAGCGGGTACGAGCAGTACTTC	CASRHTSGYEQYF
NA	TRBJ2-7	TRBV7-2	TRBD1	TGTGCCAGCAGCGGGGGACAGGGGGAAAGGGAGCAGTACTTC	CASSGGQGEREQYF
NA	TRBJ2-5	TRBV18	TRBD1	TGTGCCAGCTCACGACAGGGGTTGGGCGAGACCCAGTACTTC	CASSRQGLGETQYF
NA	TRBJ1-3	TRBV5-4	NA	TGTGCCAGCAGCTTGGGGGGCAGGCCCTCTGGAAACACCATATATTTT	CASSLGGRPSGNTIYF
NA	TRBJ2-7	TRBV15	NA	TGTGCCACCAGGGCTGGCGGGGCCCTCTCCTACGAGCAGTACTTC	CATRAGGALSYEQYF
NA	TRBJ2-3	TRBV5-4	TRBD2	TGTGCCAGCAGCTCGGTTCTAGCGGGAAACACAGATACGCAGTATTTT	CASSSVLAGNTDTQYF
NA	TRBJ2-5	TRBV5-5	NA	TGTGCCAGCAGCTTTGGCAGTTTGACCCAGTACTTC	CASSFGSLTQYF
NA	TRBJ2-1	TRBV14	TRBD2	TGTGCCAGCAGCCAAGATCGGGGACTAGCGGTGGGGTTCTTC	CASSQDRGLAVGFF
once	TRBJ2-1	TRBV19	NA	TGTGCCAGTAGTAATCACGGTGAGCAGTTCTTC	CASSNHGEQFF
NA	TRBJ2-3	TRBV11-3	NA	TGTGCCAGCAGCTTAGGTCAGGGGGGATACACAGATACGCAGTATTTT	CASSLGQGGYTDTQYF
NA	TRBJ2-2	TRBV27	NA	TGTGCCAGCAGTTTCCCCGGGACCGGGGAGCTGTTTTTT	CASSFPGTGELFF
NA	TRBJ2-7	TRBV30	TRBD2	TGTGCCTGGTCGAGGGGAGGGGTTTACGAGCAGTACTTC	CAWSRGGVYEQYF
NA	TRBJ1-3	TRBV6-5	NA	TGTGCCAGCTCCGCTGGGGGGGAAAACACCATATATTTT	CASSAGGENTIYF
NA	TRBJ1-5	TRBV6-5	NA	TGTGCCAGCAGTCGGGACTACAATCAGCCCCAGCATTTT	CASSRDYNQPQHF
once	TRBJ1-2	TRBV4-3	NA	TGCGCCAGCAGCCAAGATGAGGCTCCAGGGTCCTATGGCTACACCTTC	CASSQDEAPGSYGYTF
NA	TRBJ1-2	TRBV7-8	TRBD1	TGTGCCAGCAGCCCTGACAGGGTCGGCGGCTACACCTTC	CASSPDRVGGYTF
NA	TRBJ1-6	TRBV7-9	TRBD1	TGTGCCAGCAGCCTGGGACCGGGACAGGGGGCATCACCCCTCCACTTT	CASSLGPGQGASPLHF
NA	TRBJ1-2	TRBV7-2	NA	TGTGCCAGCAGCTTGCAGGCGACAGTCTATGGCTACACCTTC	CASSLQATVYGYTF
NA	TRBJ2-2	TRBV10-3	TRBD2	TGTGCCATCAGTGAGTCCCGGGAGGGGGTCACCGGGGAGCTGTTTTTT	CAISESREGVTGELFF
NA	TRBJ2-4	TRBV27	NA	TGTGCCAGCAGTTTGGTTGGGGGCGAGCCCAAAAACATTCAGTACTTC	CASSLVGGEPKNIQYF
once	TRBJ2-1	TRBV7-9	TRBD2	TGTGCCAGCAGCTTCGGGACTACCACGGCCTACAATGAGCAGTTCTTC	CASSFGTTTAYNEQFF
NA	TRBJ2-7	TRBV5-6	TRBD2	TGTGCCAGCAGCCTGCTGACGGGGACTAACGAGCAGTACTTC	CASSLLTGTNEQYF
once	TRBJ2-3	TRBV10-1	NA	TGCGCCAGCAGTGAGCTCGGGGTTAGCACAGATACGCAGTATTTT	CASSELGVSTDTQYF
NA	TRBJ1-2	TRBV4-2	NA	TGTGCCAGCAGCCAAGATAATTCGGGGGGGTATGGCTACACCTTC	CASSQDNSGGYGYTF
few	TRBJ1-2	TRBV6-1	NA	TGTGCCAGCAGTGAAGACAGGGCTGGGGGCTACACCTTC	CASSEDRAGGYTF
NA	TRBJ1-5	TRBV6-5	TRBD1	TGTGCCAGCAGGGCCGGACAGGGAGGGCAGCCCCAGCATTTT	CASRAGQGGQPQHF
once	TRBJ2-3	TRBV2	TRBD2	TGTGCCAGCAGTGAAGCGGGGACTACTAGCACAGATACGCAGTATTTT	CASSEAGTTSTDTQYF
few	TRBJ1-5	TRBV6-2/TRBV6-3	TRBD1	TGTGCCAGCAGCTCGGACAGGGGTCAGCCCCAGCATTTT	CASSSDRGQPQHF
NA	TRBJ2-3	TRBV5-1	NA	TGCGCCAGCAGCTTGGGAGGCAGGACACGGAGCACAGATACGCAGTATTTT	CASSLGGRTRSTDTQYF
NA	TRBJ1-2	TRBV5-4	NA	TGTGCCAGCAGCTTGGATAGCTTCTATGGCTACACCTTC	CASSLDSFYGYTF
NA	TRBJ2-2	TRBV6-2/TRBV6-3	NA	TGTGCCAGCAGTTATCTATTGGACACGAACACCGGGGAGCTGTTTTTT	CASSYLLDTNTGELFF
NA	TRBJ2-7	TRBV12-3/TRBV12-4	NA	TGTGCCAGCAGTCCCCGGACAGCAGCCGAGCAGTACTTC	CASSPRTAAEQYF
NA	TRBJ2-5	TRBV5-1	TRBD2	TGCGCCAGCAGCTTGGCGGGAGGGGCGTACCAAGAGACCCAGTACTTC	CASSLAGGAYQETQYF
NA	TRBJ2-1	TRBV4-1	TRBD2	TGCGCCAGCAGCCAATTTAGCGGGGACGAGCAGTTCTTC	CASSQFSGDEQFF
NA	TRBJ2-7	TRBV27	NA	TGTGCCAGCAGTTTCGGCCAGGGGATATACGAGCAGTACTTC	CASSFGQGIYEQYF